This TCR beta chain came from a study of T cells in severe cutaneous drug reactions. Study-wide results and caveats: All seven CBZ-SJS/TEN blister samples shared a public TCRbeta CDR3 at mean about 13%. Carbamazepine-induced Stevens-Johnson syndrome or toxic epidermal necrolysis patients showed strongly raised TRBV12-4, around 32% in blister cells and approximately 5% in PBMC.

Regarding this clonotype: Antigen unknown.

Germline CDR1 and CDR2: SGDLS and YYNGEE. This CDR3 is 15 amino acids long. The patients sequenced had a carbamazepine-induced Stevens-Johnson syndrome or toxic epidermal necrolysis reaction. Bulk and single-cell libraries used iRepertoire multiplex PCR with TCR subtype-specific primers. TCRdb re-called the multiplex PCR reads and gives one entry per CDR3 protein, without DNA. The sample totals roughly 9,000 distinct CDR3 sequences; its top ten clones hold over 25%. The receptor's source is a human donor with a severe cutaneous adverse drug reaction. Sequenced: cells from a skin blister. V is TRBV9 and J is TRBJ2-3; lacking DNA, the TRBD2 call made by TCRdb goes unchecked. The CDR3 sequence: CASSPGGGAGDTQYF.